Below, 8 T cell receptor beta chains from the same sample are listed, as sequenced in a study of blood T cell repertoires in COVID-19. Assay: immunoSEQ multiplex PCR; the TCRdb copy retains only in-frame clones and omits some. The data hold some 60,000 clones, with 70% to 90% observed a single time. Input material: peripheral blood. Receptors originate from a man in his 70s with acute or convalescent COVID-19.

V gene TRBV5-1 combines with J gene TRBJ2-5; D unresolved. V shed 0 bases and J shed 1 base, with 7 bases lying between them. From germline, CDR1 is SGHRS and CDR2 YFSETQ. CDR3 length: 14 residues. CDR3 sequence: CASSLVTRQETQYF. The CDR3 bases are TGCGCCAGCAGCTTGGTAACGCGCCAAGAGACCCAGTACTTC.

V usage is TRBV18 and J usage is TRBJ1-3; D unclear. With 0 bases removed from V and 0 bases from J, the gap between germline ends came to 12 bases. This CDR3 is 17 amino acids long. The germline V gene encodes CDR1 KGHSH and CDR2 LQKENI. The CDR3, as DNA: TGTGCCAGCTCACCACCGGGCAGGCCAAGCTCTGGAAACACCATATATTTT. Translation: CASSPPGRPSSGNTIYF.

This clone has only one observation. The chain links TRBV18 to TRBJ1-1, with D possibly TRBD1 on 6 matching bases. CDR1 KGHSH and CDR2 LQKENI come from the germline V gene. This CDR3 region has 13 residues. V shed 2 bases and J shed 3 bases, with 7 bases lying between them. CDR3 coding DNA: TGTGCCAGCTCACCAGGACAGTACACTGAAGCTTTCTTT. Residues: CASSPGQYTEAFF.

Here the CDR3 DNA reads TGTGCCAGCAGTTATACCGGGGGGGGAATGGGTTCACCCCTCCACTTT. This translates into CASSYTGGGMGSPLHF. The chain employs TRBV6-5 and TRBJ1-6; D might be TRBD1 (5 bases). V was cut by 3 bases and J by 9 bases, with 18 bases left in between. The CDR3 runs to 16 residues. CDR1 is MNHEY and CDR2 is SVGAGI in the germline V gene.

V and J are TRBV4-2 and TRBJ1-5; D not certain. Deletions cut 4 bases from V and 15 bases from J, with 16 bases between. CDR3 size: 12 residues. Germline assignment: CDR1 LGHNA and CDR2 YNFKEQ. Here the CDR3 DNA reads TGTGCCAGCAGCCCAGAGGGCGGGCCACGGCATTTT. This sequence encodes CASSPEGGPRHF.

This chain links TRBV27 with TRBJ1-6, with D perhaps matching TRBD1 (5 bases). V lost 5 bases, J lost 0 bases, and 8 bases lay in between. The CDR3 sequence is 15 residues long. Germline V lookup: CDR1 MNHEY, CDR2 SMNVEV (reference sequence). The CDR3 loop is CASSTGGSYNSPLHF. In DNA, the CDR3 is TGTGCCAGCAGTACGGGGGGCTCCTATAATTCACCCCTCCACTTT.

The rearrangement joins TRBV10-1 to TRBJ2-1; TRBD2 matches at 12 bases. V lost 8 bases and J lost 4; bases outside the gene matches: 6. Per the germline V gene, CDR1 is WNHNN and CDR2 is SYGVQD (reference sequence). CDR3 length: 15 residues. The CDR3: CASGPSGGAYNEQFF. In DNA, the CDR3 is TGCGCCAGCGGTCCTAGCGGGGGGGCTTACAATGAGCAGTTCTTC.

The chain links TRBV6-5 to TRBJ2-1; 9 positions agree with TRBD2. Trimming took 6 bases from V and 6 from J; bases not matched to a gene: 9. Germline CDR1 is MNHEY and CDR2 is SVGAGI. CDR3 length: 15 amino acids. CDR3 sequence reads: CASSVTSGSRNEQFF. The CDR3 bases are TGTGCCAGCAGCGTCACTAGCGGGTCTCGCAATGAGCAGTTCTTC.